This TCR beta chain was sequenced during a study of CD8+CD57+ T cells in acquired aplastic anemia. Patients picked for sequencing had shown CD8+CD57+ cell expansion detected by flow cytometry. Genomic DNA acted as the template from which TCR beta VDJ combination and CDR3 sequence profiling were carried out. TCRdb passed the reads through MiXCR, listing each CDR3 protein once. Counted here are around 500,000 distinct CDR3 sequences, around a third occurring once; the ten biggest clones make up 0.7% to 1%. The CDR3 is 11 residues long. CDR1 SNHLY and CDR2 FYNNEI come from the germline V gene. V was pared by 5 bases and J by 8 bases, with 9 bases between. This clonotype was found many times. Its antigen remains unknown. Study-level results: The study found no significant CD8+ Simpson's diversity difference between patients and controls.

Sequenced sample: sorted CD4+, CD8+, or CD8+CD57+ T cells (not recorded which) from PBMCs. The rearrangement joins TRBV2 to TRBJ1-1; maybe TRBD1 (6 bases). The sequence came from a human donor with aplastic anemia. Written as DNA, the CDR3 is TGTGCCAGCAGTTTTGACAGGGAAGCTTTCTTT. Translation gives CASSFDREAFF.